The text below deals with one TCR beta chain. The target antigen is unknown. CD4+ T cells from unexposed donors were obtained before the COVID-19 pandemic (2011-2018). Isolation of CD4+ T cells took place after about 10 days in culture. Cultures held under 2.5 million PBMCs per well with roughly 10 IU/ml IL-2. Assay: immunoSEQ multiplex PCR; the TCRdb copy retains only in-frame clones and omits some. The data show around 29,000 clones, approximately 80% seen once. CDR1 MGHRA and CDR2 YSYEKL come from the germline V gene. The CDR3 is 15 residues long. V lost 1 base and J lost 9, with 19 bases in between. The sample belongs to a study of CD4 T cells in relation to SARS-CoV-2 and coronaviruses.

The origin of this receptor is a human donor in good health. Material: CD4+ T cells from PBMCs, cultured in vitro. The V and J genes are TRBV4-1 and TRBJ2-7; D possibly corresponds to TRBD2 (6 bases). The CDR3 coding sequence is TGCGCCAGCAGCCAAGCCGCCCCCCTACTAGCACGGCAGTACTTC. Protein product: CASSQAAPLLARQYF.